This TCR beta chain is drawn from a study of T-cell memory formation after mild COVID-19. Findings of the study overall: The study detected some responding clones in pre-infection memory, suggesting cross-reactive memory joined. Balance between CD4 and CD8 was seen in clones contracting day 15 to 85, and a CD4+ lean was seen in later expanders.

Trimming pared 8 bases from V and 5 bases from J, leaving 15 bases between. This CDR3 contains 13 residues. CDR1 SGHAT and CDR2 FQDESV come from the germline V gene (reference sequence). 5'RACE primed from the constant segment yielded TCR alpha and TCR beta cDNA libraries bearing sample barcodes and UMIs. A single record per CDR3 protein comes from TCRdb applying MiXCR to the 5' RACE reads. The profile shows around 310,000 distinct CDR3 sequences, about 20% of them singletons. Worth noting for this clonotype: What it binds is unknown.

The source of this sequence is a man aged 18-30 years who had mild COVID-19 (a few samples of this study predate the infection). Cell type and time point are not known. This chain uses TRBV11-1 with TRBJ1-2, with D possibly matching TRBD1 (6 bases). The sample taken for sequencing was PBMCs or a T cell subset sorted from them (not recorded which). The CDR3 region is CASSQQGRYGYTF. The CDR3 bases are TGTGCCAGCTCCCAACAGGGAAGGTATGGCTACACCTTC.